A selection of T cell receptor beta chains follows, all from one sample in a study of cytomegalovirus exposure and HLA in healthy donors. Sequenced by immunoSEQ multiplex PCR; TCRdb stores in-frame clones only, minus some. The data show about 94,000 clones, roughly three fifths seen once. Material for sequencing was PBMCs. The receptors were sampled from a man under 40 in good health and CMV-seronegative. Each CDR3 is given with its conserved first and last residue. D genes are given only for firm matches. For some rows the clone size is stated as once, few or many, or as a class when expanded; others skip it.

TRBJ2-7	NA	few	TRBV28	TGTGCCAGCAGTAAGTACAATGTGGACGAGCAGTACTTC	CASSKYNVDEQYF
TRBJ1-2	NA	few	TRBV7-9	TGTGCCAGCAGCCCAATCAGCAGCGATGGCTACACCTTC	CASSPISSDGYTF
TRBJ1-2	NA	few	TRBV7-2	TGTGCCAGCAGCTTAGCGCGAACAGCGGATGGCTACACCTTC	CASSLARTADGYTF
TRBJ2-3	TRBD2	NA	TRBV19	TGTGCCAGTAGTATAGTACTAGCGGGGGGTTCAGATACGCAGTATTTT	CASSIVLAGGSDTQYF
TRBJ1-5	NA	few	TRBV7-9	TGTTCCAGCAGCTTCAATGCAGGGGGCAATCAGCCCCAGCATTTT	CSSSFNAGGNQPQHF
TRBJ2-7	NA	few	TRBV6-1	TGTGCCAGCGCCCTACCCCCTACCTACGAGCAGTACTTC	CASALPPTYEQYF
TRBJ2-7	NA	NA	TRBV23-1	TGCGCCAAAATCCCAGGGGATATCAGTTGCGAGCAGTACTTC	CAKIPGDISCEQYF
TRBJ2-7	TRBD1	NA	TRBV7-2	TGTGCCAGCAGTGGGGACAGGGGGGGCGAGCAGTACTTC	CASSGDRGGEQYF
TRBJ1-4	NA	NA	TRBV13	TGTGCCAGCAGCTTCCGGGAAACTAATGAAAAACTGTTTTTT	CASSFRETNEKLFF
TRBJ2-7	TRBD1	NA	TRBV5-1	TGCGCCAGCAGCTTGGTAGGACAGGGCTCCTACGAGCAGTACTTC	CASSLVGQGSYEQYF
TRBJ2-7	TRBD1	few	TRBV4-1	TGCGCCAGCAGCCAAGGGACAGGGATCGACGAGCAGTACTTC	CASSQGTGIDEQYF
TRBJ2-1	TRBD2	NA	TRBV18	TGTGCCAGCTCACCCAGGACTAGCGGGTTTGGTGAGCAGTTCTTC	CASSPRTSGFGEQFF
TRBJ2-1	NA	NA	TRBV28	TGTGCCAGCAGTTTAACTAGCTCCTACAATGAGCAGTTCTTC	CASSLTSSYNEQFF
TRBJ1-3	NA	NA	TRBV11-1	TGTGCCAGCAGCACAAGAAGCTCTGGAAACACCATATATTTT	CASSTRSSGNTIYF
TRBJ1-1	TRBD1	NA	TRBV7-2	TGTGCCAGCAGCCCGACAGGGGGAATTGAAGCTTTCTTT	CASSPTGGIEAFF
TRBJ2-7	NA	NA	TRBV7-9	TGTGCCAGCAACCAACTGAACGGGTACGAGCAGTACTTC	CASNQLNGYEQYF
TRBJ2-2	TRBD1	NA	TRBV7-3	TGTGCCAGCAGCCAGCGAGGACAGGGACCTCGCGGGCTGTTTTTT	CASSQRGQGPRGLFF
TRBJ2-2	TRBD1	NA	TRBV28	TGTGCCAGCAGCGACAGGGGCCTAAACACCGGGGAGCTGTTTTTT	CASSDRGLNTGELFF
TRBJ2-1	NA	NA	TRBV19	TGTGCCAGTAGTATTCAGTTTCTAGGCAATGAGCAGTTCTTC	CASSIQFLGNEQFF
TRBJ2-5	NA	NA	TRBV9	TGTGCCAGCAGCGTAAATGACTTCGACCGGGAGACCCAGTACTTC	CASSVNDFDRETQYF
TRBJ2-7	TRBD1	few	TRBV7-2	TGTGCCAGCAGATCGACAGGGGGGTACGAGCAGTACTTC	CASRSTGGYEQYF
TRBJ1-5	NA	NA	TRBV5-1	TGCGCCAGCAGCTTGGGGGCAGCTTCCAACAATCAGCCCCAGCATTTT	CASSLGAASNNQPQHF
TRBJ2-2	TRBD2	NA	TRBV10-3	TGTGCCATCAGGAGGACTAGCGGTTACACCGGGGAGCTGTTTTTT	CAIRRTSGYTGELFF
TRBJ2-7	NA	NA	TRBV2	TGTGCCACACACAGGGTTCCCTACGAGCAGTACTTC	CATHRVPYEQYF
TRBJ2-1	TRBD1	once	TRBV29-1	TGCAGCGTTGCGACAGGGGGCAATGAGCAGTTCTTC	CSVATGGNEQFF
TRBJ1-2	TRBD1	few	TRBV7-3	TGTGCCAGCAGATCCTCGGGACAGATAACCGGAAAGGATGGCTACACCTTC	CASRSSGQITGKDGYTF
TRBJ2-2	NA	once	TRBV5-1	TGCGCCAGCAGCGCAGGACAGACGAACACCGGGGAGCTGTTTTTT	CASSAGQTNTGELFF
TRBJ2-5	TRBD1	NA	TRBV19	TGTGCCAGTAGCCTGGGACAGGGTTTGGAGACCCAGTACTTC	CASSLGQGLETQYF
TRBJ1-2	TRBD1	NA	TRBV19	TGTGCCGTCAGGGACAGAACCTTCTATGGCTACACCTTC	CAVRDRTFYGYTF
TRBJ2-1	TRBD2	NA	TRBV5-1	TGCGCCAGCAGCTTCCTAGCGGGGGGACCCTCATTCTACAATGAGCAGTTCTTC	CASSFLAGGPSFYNEQFF
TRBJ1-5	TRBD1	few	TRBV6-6	TGTGCCAGCAGTTACCTAAGACAGGGCGGCCAGCCCCAGCATTTT	CASSYLRQGGQPQHF
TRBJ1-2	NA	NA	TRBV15	TGTGCCACCAGCAGAGATTTAGACAGCGGCTACACCTTC	CATSRDLDSGYTF
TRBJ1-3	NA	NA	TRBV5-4	TGTGCCAGCAGCTTAGTTCCCCCCGCCGGTGGAAACACCATATATTTT	CASSLVPPAGGNTIYF
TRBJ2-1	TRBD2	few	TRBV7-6	TGTGCCAGCAGCTTAGGACTAGCGGGGTACAATGAGCAGTTCTTC	CASSLGLAGYNEQFF
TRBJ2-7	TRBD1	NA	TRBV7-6	TGTGCCAGCAGCCCGGGACAGGGCCTCTACGAGCAGTACTTC	CASSPGQGLYEQYF
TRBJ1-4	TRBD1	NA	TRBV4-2	TGTGCCAGCAGCCAGCGAGGGACAGGGTCGGGGCAAAAACTGTTTTTT	CASSQRGTGSGQKLFF
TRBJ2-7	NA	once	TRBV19	TGTGCCAGTAGTATCGATAGGGGGAGACCCTACGAGCAGTACTTC	CASSIDRGRPYEQYF
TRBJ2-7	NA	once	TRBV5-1	TGCGCCAGCAGCTTAGGTGCGGGGACCGGCTACGAGCAGTACTTC	CASSLGAGTGYEQYF
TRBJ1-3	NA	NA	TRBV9	TGTGCCAGCAGCGTAGAGGGGGGGTCTGGAAACACCATATATTTT	CASSVEGGSGNTIYF
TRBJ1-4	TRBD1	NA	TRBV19	TGTGCCAGTAGTAGACCGGGACAGGGTACTAATGAAAAACTGTTTTTT	CASSRPGQGTNEKLFF
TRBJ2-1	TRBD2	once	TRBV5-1	TGCGCCAGCAGCGCTGATCTAGCGGGGTTAAATGAGCAGTTCTTC	CASSADLAGLNEQFF
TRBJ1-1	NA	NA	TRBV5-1	TGCGCCAGCAAAGCGGATTTGAACACTGAAGCTTTCTTT	CASKADLNTEAFF
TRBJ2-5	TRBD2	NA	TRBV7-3	TGTGCCAGCAGTCTAGCGGGGGGCGGTGGTTGGGAGACCCAGTACTTC	CASSLAGGGGWETQYF
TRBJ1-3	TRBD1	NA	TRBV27	TGTGCCAGCAGTCCCTGGACAGGGACAGGAAACACCATATATTTT	CASSPWTGTGNTIYF